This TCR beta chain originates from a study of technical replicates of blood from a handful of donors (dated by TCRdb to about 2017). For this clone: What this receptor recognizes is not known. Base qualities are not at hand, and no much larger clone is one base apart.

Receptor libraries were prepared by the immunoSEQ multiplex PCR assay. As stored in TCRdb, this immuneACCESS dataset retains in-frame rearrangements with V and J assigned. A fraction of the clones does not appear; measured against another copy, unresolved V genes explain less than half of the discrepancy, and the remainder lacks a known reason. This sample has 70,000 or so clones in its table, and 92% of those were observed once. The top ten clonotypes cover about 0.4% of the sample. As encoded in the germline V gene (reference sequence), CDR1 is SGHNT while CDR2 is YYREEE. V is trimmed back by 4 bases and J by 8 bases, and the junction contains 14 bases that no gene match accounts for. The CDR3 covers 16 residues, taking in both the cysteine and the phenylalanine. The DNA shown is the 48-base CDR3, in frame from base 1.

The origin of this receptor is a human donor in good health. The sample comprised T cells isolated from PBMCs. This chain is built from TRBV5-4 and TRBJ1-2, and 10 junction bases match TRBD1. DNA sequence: TGTGCCAGCAGCGTACAAGTGGGACAGGGGAGAGTCGGCTACACCTTC. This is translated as CASSVQVGQGRVGYTF.